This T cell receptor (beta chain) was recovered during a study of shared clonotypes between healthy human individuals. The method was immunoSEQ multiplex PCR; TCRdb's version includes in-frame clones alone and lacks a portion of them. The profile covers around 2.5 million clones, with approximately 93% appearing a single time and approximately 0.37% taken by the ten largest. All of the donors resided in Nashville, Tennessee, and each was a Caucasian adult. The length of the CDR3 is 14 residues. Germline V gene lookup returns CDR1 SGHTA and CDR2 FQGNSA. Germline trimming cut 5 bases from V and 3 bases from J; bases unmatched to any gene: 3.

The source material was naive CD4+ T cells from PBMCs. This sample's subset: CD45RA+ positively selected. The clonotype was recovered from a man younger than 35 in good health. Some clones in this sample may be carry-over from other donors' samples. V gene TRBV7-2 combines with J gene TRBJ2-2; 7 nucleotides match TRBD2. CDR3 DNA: TGTGCCAGCAGCCGGACTAGGGACACCGGGGAGCTGTTTTTT. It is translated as CASSRTRDTGELFF.